A single sample gave rise to the 6 T cell receptor beta chains below, sequenced in a study of early T cells in non-severe SARS-CoV-2 infection. TCRdb called the 5' RACE reads again in MiXCR, with one record for every CDR3 protein. This table has tens of thousands of distinct CDR3 sequences, approximately 5.2% appearing once. The material sequenced was whole blood. The receptors come from an adult who was a healthcare worker with PCR-confirmed SARS-CoV-2 infection or an uninfected control (not recorded which).

The rearrangement links TRBV4-3 to TRBJ2-1; TRBD2 matches 9 bases. This CDR3 region has 19 residues. The germline gives CDR1 LGHNA, CDR2 YSLEER. The V gene end was trimmed by 0 bases and the J gene end by 6 bases; junction bases not matched to a gene: 15. CDR3 amino acids: CASSQDSPFSGSSGNEQFF. The DNA for the CDR3 is TGCGCCAGCAGCCAAGATTCTCCCTTTAGCGGGAGTTCTGGCAATGAGCAGTTCTTC.

This clonotype showed up just a few times. The chain joins TRBV7-9 to TRBJ2-1; D may be TRBD1 (6 bases). The CDR3 totals 16 residues. Germline values: CDR1 SEHNR, CDR2 FQNEAQ (reference sequence). The germline V and J ends were trimmed by 5 bases and 3 bases, with 17 bases remaining between them. CDR3 sequence (DNA): TGTGCCAGCAGCCGACCCAACAGGGAAATCTACAATGAGCAGTTCTTC. As protein: CASSRPNREIYNEQFF.

This clonotype showed up many times. V is TRBV10-3 and J is TRBJ1-6; D is possibly TRBD1 (6 bases). Trimming took 6 bases from V and 5 from J, leaving 20 bases between them. Germline CDR1 reads ENHRY; CDR2 reads SYGVKD. This CDR3 is 17 amino acids long. The chain's CDR3 is CAISAQTGLFDNSPLHF. The CDR3, as DNA: TGTGCCATCAGCGCTCAGACAGGCTTGTTTGATAATTCACCCCTCCACTTT.

This clonotype was counted between two and nine times. The V gene is TRBV15, the J gene TRBJ2-1; D gene unclear. This CDR3 contains 13 residues. V lost 5 bases, J lost 6 bases, and 11 bases lay in between. From germline, CDR1 is LNHNV and CDR2 YYDKDF (reference sequence). The CDR3 coding sequence is TGTGCCACCAGCCGGACCCGGAGCAATGAGCAGTTCTTC. It is translated as CATSRTRSNEQFF.

This clonotype was found many times. The V gene is TRBV7-3, the J gene TRBJ1-1; D not resolved. This CDR3 is built from 13 residues. Germline values: CDR1 SGHTA, CDR2 FQGTGA. V lost 1 base and J 3 bases, leaving 6 bases between the germline ends. The CDR3 is CASSLSGDTEAFF. The CDR3 region has the DNA TGTGCCAGCAGCTTAAGCGGAGACACTGAAGCTTTCTTT.

This clonotype was seen many times. This chain joins TRBV25-1 and TRBJ1-2; D is possibly TRBD1 (5 bases). The CDR3 runs to 16 residues. Trimming took off 3 bases at V and 0 bases at J, with 14 bases between the two ends. Looked up from germline, CDR1 is MGHDK and CDR2 is SYGVNS. The CDR3 is CASSDRGEFANYGYTF. CDR3 DNA sequence: TGTGCCAGCAGTGATCGGGGGGAGTTTGCTAACTATGGCTACACCTTC.